This T cell receptor beta chain was recovered during a study of blood T cell repertoires in COVID-19. Overall study: The origin of the acute and convalescent COVID-19 samples was the United States, Italy and Spain. Sources were T cells, B-cell-depleted T cells, or PBMCs; the material itself was cDNA or gDNA.

The CDR3 has 14 residues. Trimming took 6 bases from V and 2 from J, leaving 14 bases between them. CDR1 and CDR2 (germline): LGHNT, FRNRAP. Per the original data handling: Amplification of reference gene primers was used by the study to estimate nucleated cell counts. Sequenced by immunoSEQ multiplex PCR; TCRdb stores in-frame clones only, minus some. V and J calls and clone size are given by that table; D and trimming were obtained from the DNA. The repertoire holds 31,000 or so clones, with nearly 90% as singletons. This clone rates as medium-sized (0.01 to 0.1%). Sample: peripheral blood. This TCR was recovered from a man aged 80 or over with acute or convalescent COVID-19. J is TRBJ2-7 and V is TRBV12-5; possibly TRBD1 for D (5 bases). DNA for the CDR3: TGTGCTAGTGGCTCCCCATCAGGGCCCTACGAGCAGTACTTC. It specifies CASGSPSGPYEQYF.